This entry features one T cell receptor beta chain sequence. The antigen is undetermined. Germline V CDR1 and CDR2: MGHDK, SYGVNS. This CDR3 has 13 amino acids. With V trimmed by 4 bases and J by 3 bases, 3 bases remained unmatched. Genomic DNA was employed as the template in profiling TCR beta VDJ and CDR3. TCRdb independently ran MiXCR on the reads; one entry per CDR3 protein. Among some 150,000 distinct CDR3 sequences listed, 65% to 75% were seen once. Before being chosen for sequencing, patients had shown CD8+CD57+ cell expansion by flow cytometry. The data were obtained in a study of CD8+CD57+ T cells in acquired aplastic anemia. Study observations and caveats: It was found that roughly 29 CD8+ CDR3 sequences were shared between patients and controls.

The V and J genes are TRBV25-1 and TRBJ2-7; 7 bases are shared with TRBD2. The sample comprised sorted CD4+, CD8+, or CD8+CD57+ T cells (not recorded which) from PBMCs. This clonotype originated in a human donor with aplastic anemia. CDR3 in DNA: TGTGCCAGCAGTGGGGGGGGACGCTACGAGCAGTACTTC. This encodes CASSGGGRYEQYF.